A single sample gave rise to the 18 T cell receptor beta chains below, sequenced in a study of PD-1 blockade in classical Hodgkin lymphoma. Some clones are missing from TCRdb's copy, which holds only in-frame ones; the method was immunoSEQ multiplex PCR. The data contain 35,000 or so clones, roughly two thirds of them singletons. Each patient experienced a relapse that followed autologous stem cell transplantation, and brentuximab vedotin exposure varied. Sequencing was performed on peripheral blood mononuclear cells (PBMCs), taken before the second cycle of nivolumab. The receptor source for this set is a human donor with classical Hodgkin lymphoma.

The genes are TRBV27 and TRBJ2-5; TRBD2 might be the D (6 bases). The end of the DNA fits TRBJ2-7 better, so the J call may be wrong. The CDR3 has 18 residues. Per germline, CDR1 MNHEY and CDR2 SMNVEV (reference sequence). CDR3 residues: CASSSQRRGGGIRYEQYF. The CDR3 region has the DNA TGTGCCAGCAGTTCCCAAAGGAGGGGCGGCGGGATTAGGTACGAGCAGTACTTC.

With regard to this clone: At the DNA level, this CDR3 is encoded by other sequences in the same sample as well. This chain joins TRBV18 and TRBJ2-2; D not certain. The V and J ends lost 2 bases and 3 bases respectively, with 4 bases between them. The CDR3 totals 13 residues. Germline V gene lookup returns CDR1 KGHSH and CDR2 LQKENI. The chain's CDR3 is CASSPRDTGELFF. CDR3 nucleotides: TGTGCCAGCTCACCAAGGGACACCGGGGAGCTGTTTTTT. Complete variable domain (other parts from reference TRBV18 and TRBJ2-2): NAGVMQNPRHLVRRRGQEARLRCSPMKGHSHVYWYRQLPEEGLKFMVYLQKENIIDESGMPKERFSAEFPKEGPSILRIQQVVRGDSAAYFCASSPRDTGELFFGEGSRLTVL.

The chain recombines TRBV6-5 with TRBJ2-7, with TRBD1 matching 9 bases. This CDR3 has 15 amino acids. V gave up 6 bases and J gave up 3 bases; unmatched junction bases: 9. Germline-derived CDR1 and CDR2 are MNHEY and SVGAGI. This CDR3 is CASRWADRGFYEQYF. CDR3 DNA: TGTGCCAGCAGGTGGGCCGACAGGGGGTTCTACGAGCAGTACTTC.

This clone was counted between two and nine times. This chain joins TRBV4-1 and TRBJ1-2; TRBD1 matches at 7 bases. This CDR3 spans 17 amino acids. In germline, CDR1 is MGHRA, CDR2 YSYEKL. J gave up 4 bases and V 0 bases, and 11 bases lay outside the gene matches. The CDR3 DNA reads TGCGCCAGCAGCCAAGATAGAACAGGGGCGCTGGGCTATGGCTACACCTTC. Translated, it gives CASSQDRTGALGYGYTF.

This clone was seen more than once but under ten times. The gene calls are TRBV15 and TRBJ2-3; D gene unclear. The CDR3 extends over 16 amino acids. The germline gives CDR1 LNHNV, CDR2 YYDKDF (reference sequence). Trimming stripped 0 bases from V and 0 bases from J, with 10 bases between. The CDR3 here is CATSREVTISTDTQYF. In DNA form, the CDR3 reads TGTGCCACCAGCAGAGAAGTCACCATAAGCACAGATACGCAGTATTTT.

The chain links TRBV9 to TRBJ2-5, with D possibly TRBD2 on 5 matching bases. Per germline, CDR1 SGDLS and CDR2 YYNGEE. The germline V and J ends were trimmed by 3 bases and 4 bases, with 16 bases remaining between them. This CDR3 contains 15 residues. The chain's CDR3 is CASSGSGLGGETQYF. CDR3 DNA sequence: TGTGCCAGCAGCGGATCCGGACTCGGAGGAGAGACCCAGTACTTC.

The chain joins TRBV19 to TRBJ1-1; no firm D call. CDR1 and CDR2 (germline): LNHDA, SQIVND (reference sequence). Trimming removed 5 bases from V and 0 bases from J, with 13 bases in between. The CDR3 contains 15 residues. Written as DNA, the CDR3 is TGTGCCAGTAGTGCTGCCGGTCGAATGAACACTGAAGCTTTCTTT. It codes for CASSAAGRMNTEAFF.

The chain links TRBV15 to TRBJ2-3; the D gene is possibly TRBD2 (6 bases). The CDR3 contains 14 residues. Trimming removed 5 bases at V and 4 bases at J, with 13 bases between. Germline CDR1 and CDR2: LNHNV and YYDKDF (reference sequence). CDR3 nucleotide sequence: TGTGCCACCAGCTCCCGAGGACTATCAGATACGCAGTATTTT. It encodes CATSSRGLSDTQYF.

The rearrangement joins TRBV4-3 to TRBJ2-5; TRBD2 is a possible D gene (5 bases). The germline V gene has CDR1 LGHNA and CDR2 YSLEER. The CDR3 spans 13 residues. V was trimmed by 1 base and J by 3 bases, leaving 6 bases between them. The CDR3 DNA is TGCGCCAGCAGCCAAGTACTAGAAGAGACCCAGTACTTC. Amino acids: CASSQVLEETQYF.

The chain employs TRBV9 and TRBJ2-5; 9 nucleotides align to TRBD2. CDR3 length: 15 amino acids. Trimming at V came to 0 bases and at J to 3 bases, leaving 3 bases not matched to a gene. Looked up from germline, CDR1 is SGDLS and CDR2 is YYNGEE. The CDR3 loop is CASSVGLAEKETQYF. The CDR3 DNA follows: TGTGCCAGCAGCGTAGGACTAGCGGAGAAAGAGACCCAGTACTTC.

This clone was observed a handful of times. The sample carries other DNA sequences with the same CDR3. The chain carries TRBV5-6 and TRBJ1-5; 9 bases agree with TRBD1. J was trimmed by 5 bases and V by 2 bases; bases with no gene match: 2. The CDR3 runs 14 residues. CDR1 and CDR2 (germline): SGHDT, YYEEEE. CDR3 in amino acids: CASSFRDRDQPQHF. In DNA form, the CDR3 reads TGTGCCAGCAGCTTTAGGGACAGGGATCAGCCCCAGCATTTT.

J is TRBJ2-2 and V is TRBV27; TRBD2 is a possible D gene (5 bases). There are 12 residues in the CDR3. The V end lost 1 base, the J end lost 8 bases, and 5 bases lay between the germline ends. The germline V gene has CDR1 MNHEY and CDR2 SMNVEV (reference sequence). CDR3 nucleotides: TGTGCCAGCAGTTTATTAGCGGGGGAGCTGTTTTTT. Its translation: CASSLLAGELFF.

The chain uses TRBV5-6 and TRBJ2-5, with D hard to call. This CDR3 has 13 amino acids. Germline-derived CDR1 and CDR2 are SGHDT and YYEEEE. V was clipped by 0 bases and J by 5 bases, with 8 bases between them. Here the CDR3 reads CASSLASRETQYF. The DNA for the CDR3 is TGTGCCAGCAGCTTGGCGTCTCGGGAGACCCAGTACTTC.

The rearrangement uses TRBV11-2 and TRBJ2-3, with a tentative D call TRBD2 (5 bases). The germline CDR1 and CDR2 sequences are SGHAT and FQNNGV. Trimming pared 5 bases from V and 2 bases from J, leaving 14 bases between. The CDR3 covers 15 residues. The CDR3 sequence is CASSLAPTTTDTQYF. The DNA for the CDR3 is TGTGCCAGCAGCCTCGCCCCGACTACCACAGATACGCAGTATTTT.

The J gene is TRBJ1-2, the V gene TRBV29-1, with D possibly TRBD1 on 6 matching bases. The V gene lost 2 bases and the J gene lost 8 bases, with 12 bases spanning the gap. This CDR3 spans 12 amino acids. Per germline, CDR1 SQVTM and CDR2 ANQGSEA. CDR3 protein: CSVELGAVGYTF. The CDR3 nucleotides read TGCAGCGTTGAACTGGGGGCTGTGGGCTACACCTTC.

The V call is TRBV5-1, the J call TRBJ2-2; D uncertain. The V gene lost 3 bases and the J gene lost 1 base, with 7 bases spanning the gap. The germline V gene encodes CDR1 SGHRS and CDR2 YFSETQ. The CDR3 runs to 14 residues. The CDR3 reads CASSSRRNTGELFF. CDR3 DNA sequence: TGCGCCAGCAGCTCGAGACGGAACACCGGGGAGCTGTTTTTT.

This chain links TRBV6-5 with TRBJ2-7; TRBD2 agrees at 8 bases. The V segment lost 0 bases and the J segment 2 bases; nucleotides outside the gene matches: 3. The CDR3 loop spans 15 amino acids. Germline CDR1 reads MNHEY; CDR2 reads SVGAGI. As DNA, the CDR3 is TGTGCCAGCAGTTACTCCGATAGCGGGACCTACGAGCAGTACTTC. Its translation is CASSYSDSGTYEQYF.

This clone was observed a handful of times. The J gene is TRBJ1-2, the V gene TRBV19; D unclear. Trimming shortened V by 6 bases and J by 1 base, and 12 bases separated the two germline ends. Germline V gives CDR1 LNHDA, CDR2 SQIVND (reference sequence). The CDR3 is 14 residues long. The CDR3 sequence is CASRTVSSNYGYTF. DNA of the CDR3: TGTGCCAGTAGAACAGTGAGCAGTAACTATGGCTACACCTTC.